This T cell receptor (beta chain) originates from a study of blood T cell repertoires in COVID-19. Study-wide context: There were acute and convalescent COVID-19 samples, and they came from the United States, Italy and Spain.

Clones were read by immunoSEQ multiplex PCR, and TCRdb kept only the in-frame ones, dropping some. Seen here are around 420,000 clones, around 90% observed once, and the top ten hold 2% to 2.5%. The CDR3 loop spans 19 amino acids. Germline CDR1 and CDR2: GTSNPN and SVGIG (reference sequence). V lost 2 bases to trimming and J lost 0 bases, with 23 bases between them. The table lists this clone with a count of one. This sequence was found in a woman aged 40 to 50 with acute COVID-19. Source material: PBMCs or T cells enriched from blood (not recorded which). The chain joins TRBV30 to TRBJ1-3; tentative D call: TRBD1 (6 bases). The CDR3 DNA reads as TGTGCCTGGAGTCCGTACGCGGGGGCCCTCTTCCCCTCTGGAAACACCATATATTTT. Its protein is CAWSPYAGALFPSGNTIYF.